A selection of T cell receptor beta chains follows, all from one sample in a study of human T cells and chemical hapten exposure. TCRdb called the RACE reads again in MiXCR, with one record for every CDR3 protein. The table includes about 77,000 distinct CDR3 sequences, about 8.6% detected once. Input material: whole blood. The origin of the receptors is a female donor in good health. Some clones in this sample may be carry-over from other donors' samples. Both conserved end residues are part of each CDR3. A D gene is named only where the DNA matches it firmly. Size is omitted from some rows. Given values are once, few, many or a class for expanded clones.

abundance: -; d_gene: -; v_gene: TRBV7-8; j_gene: TRBJ2-7; CDR3nt: TGTGCCAGCAGCTTACTAGGGAATTTGGCCTACGAGCAGTACTTC; CDR3aa: CASSLLGNLAYEQYF
abundance: -; d_gene: -; v_gene: TRBV11-2; j_gene: TRBJ2-3; CDR3nt: TGTGCCAGCAGAGAATCGGGGGCATCAGCAGATACGCAGTATTTT; CDR3aa: CASRESGASADTQYF
abundance: many; d_gene: -; v_gene: TRBV18; j_gene: TRBJ1-1; CDR3nt: TGTGCCAGCTCACCAGATCTCAACCGACAGCTGAACACTGAAGCTTTCTTT; CDR3aa: CASSPDLNRQLNTEAFF
abundance: many; d_gene: TRBD1; v_gene: TRBV7-6; j_gene: TRBJ1-1; CDR3nt: TGTGCCAGCAGCCCCGAGACAGGGGGCACTGAAGCTTTCTTT; CDR3aa: CASSPETGGTEAFF
abundance: -; d_gene: -; v_gene: TRBV9; j_gene: TRBJ2-7; CDR3nt: TGTGCCAGCAGCCCCTGGGACGGTCCCTACGAGCAGTACTTC; CDR3aa: CASSPWDGPYEQYF
abundance: few; d_gene: -; v_gene: TRBV9; j_gene: TRBJ2-5; CDR3nt: TGTGCCAGCAGCGTAGCTCCAGGAGGTAGTGGAGAGACCCAGTACTTC; CDR3aa: CASSVAPGGSGETQYF
abundance: -; d_gene: -; v_gene: TRBV4-2; j_gene: TRBJ2-5; CDR3nt: TGTGCCAGCAGCCGTCGGGGGTTGGAGGAGACCCAGTACTTC; CDR3aa: CASSRRGLEETQYF
abundance: few; d_gene: -; v_gene: TRBV4-2; j_gene: TRBJ2-6; CDR3nt: TGTGCCAGCAGCGAGAAAGGCGGCGGGGGCCGGGTCCTGACTTTC; CDR3aa: CASSEKGGGGRVLTF
abundance: many; d_gene: -; v_gene: TRBV18; j_gene: TRBJ2-7; CDR3nt: TGTGCCAGCTCAACCTCCTACGAGCAGTACTTC; CDR3aa: CASSTSYEQYF
abundance: -; d_gene: TRBD2; v_gene: TRBV2; j_gene: TRBJ2-3; CDR3nt: TGTGCCAGCAGTGAAGCGGCTAGCGGATACACAGATACGCAGTATTTT; CDR3aa: CASSEAASGYTDTQYF
abundance: -; d_gene: -; v_gene: TRBV6-5; j_gene: TRBJ1-5; CDR3nt: TGTGCCAGCAGTTACAATCCGGGCACGCCCCAGCATTTT; CDR3aa: CASSYNPGTPQHF
abundance: many; d_gene: TRBD2; v_gene: TRBV5-1; j_gene: TRBJ2-5; CDR3nt: TGCGCCAGCAGCCCCGGACCGACTAGCGGGGGGGCCCAAGAGACCCAGTACTTC; CDR3aa: CASSPGPTSGGAQETQYF